The sequence of this T cell receptor (beta chain) was determined in a study of T-cell memory formation after mild COVID-19. Regarding the study as a whole: Pre-infection memory harbored some responding clones, suggesting cross-reactive memory joined. The second-wave clones peaking on day 37 were not confirmed as SARS-CoV-2-specific.

Per germline, CDR1 SGHAT and CDR2 FQNNGV. The CDR3 totals 14 residues. With V trimmed by 1 base and J by 4 bases, 3 bases remained unmatched. This clonotype was detected many times. The antigen is not known. TCRdb passed the 5' RACE reads through MiXCR, listing each CDR3 protein once. The data contain fewer than 250,000 distinct CDR3 sequences, roughly a tenth of them singletons. Sequenced material: PBMCs or a T cell subset sorted from them (not recorded which). This sequence originates from a man younger than 30 who had mild COVID-19 (a few samples of this study predate the infection). Cell type and time point are not known. The rearrangement joins TRBV11-2 to TRBJ2-7, with 8 bases lining up with TRBD1. The chain's CDR3 is CASSLGQGYYEQYF. The CDR3 DNA follows: TGTGCCAGCAGCTTAGGACAGGGGTATTACGAGCAGTACTTC.